These 28 T cell receptor beta chains share one sample of origin, sequenced in a study of T-cell memory formation after mild COVID-19 (dated by TCRdb to the early 2020s). The library was produced with 5' RACE. TCRdb lists the instrument as Illumina NovaSeq 6000. The public reads were quality trimmed at Q25 with fastp and then assembled into clones with MiXCR by TCRdb, keeping productive beta chains. Records with the same CDR3 protein are collapsed into one entry carrying the most frequent genes and DNA. Within this sample are approximately 240,000 distinct CDR3 sequences, with around 17% of them counted one time only. Around 3.4% of the sample lies in the top ten. The sequencing input was PBMCs or a T cell subset sorted from them (not recorded which). Receptors originate from a man between 18 and 29 years old who had mild COVID-19 (a few samples of this study predate the infection). The sample titles of this study are shuffled in the database, so cell type and time point are left out; the donor was told from shared clones.

This clonotype has only a few counts. V gene TRBV20-1 combines with J gene TRBJ1-2; 10 positions match TRBD1. The CDR3 loop spans 16 amino acids. V trimming: 6 bases; J trimming: 6 bases; junction bases outside the gene matches: 16. Germline CDR1 DFQATT, CDR2 SNEGSKA (reference sequence). CDR3 in amino acids: CSANDRGRGGVDGYTF. The DNA for the CDR3 is TGCAGTGCGAATGACAGGGGGCGCGGAGGGGTTGATGGCTACACCTTC.

This chain connects TRBV7-3 to TRBJ2-1; possible D gene TRBD2, 6 bases. This CDR3 has 14 amino acids. CDR1 SGHTA and CDR2 FQGTGA come from the germline V gene. Deletions cut 3 bases from V and 0 bases from J, with 6 bases between. CDR3 DNA sequence: TGTGCCAGCAGCTTGGAGGGCTCCTACAATGAGCAGTTCTTC. This translates into CASSLEGSYNEQFF.

This sequence joins TRBV7-2 and TRBJ1-2; tentative D call: TRBD1 (5 bases). The germline V and J ends were trimmed by 5 bases and 6 bases, with 10 bases remaining between them. The length of the CDR3 is 12 residues. Per germline, CDR1 SGHTA and CDR2 FQGNSA. The CDR3 DNA follows: TGTGCCAGCAGCCCCGGGACGAATGGCTACACCTTC. Translating it yields CASSPGTNGYTF.

The rearrangement joins TRBV6-5 to TRBJ2-3; D is unresolved. CDR1 is MNHEY and CDR2 is SVGAGI in the germline V gene. V gave up 2 bases and J gave up 6 bases, with 12 bases separating them. CDR3 size: 14 residues. The CDR3 spells CASSYALHGDTQYF. CDR3 nucleotides: TGTGCCAGCAGTTACGCACTCCACGGGGATACGCAGTATTTT.

The chain links TRBV20-1 to TRBJ2-5, with D unclear. The CDR3 length is 12 residues. Germline CDR1 is DFQATT and CDR2 is SNEGSKA (reference sequence). The V gene lost 4 bases and the J gene lost 1 base, with 7 bases spanning the gap. The CDR3 loop reads CSATQSQETQYF. The CDR3 coding sequence is TGCAGTGCTACACAATCCCAAGAGACCCAGTACTTC.

The rearrangement links TRBV6-1 to TRBJ1-5; no definite D call. Germline lookup yields CDR1 MNHNS and CDR2 SASEGT. The CDR3 spans 14 residues. V shed 7 bases and J shed 4 bases, with 14 bases lying between them. The CDR3 is CASTPVGGNQPQHF. CDR3 DNA sequence: TGTGCCAGCACTCCCGTGGGCGGGAATCAGCCCCAGCATTTT.

CDR3 region: CASSYTQGRSGANVLTF. The DNA of the CDR3 is TGTGCCAGCAGTTACACTCAGGGGCGCTCTGGGGCCAACGTCCTGACTTTC. V gene TRBV6-5 combines with J gene TRBJ2-6; D perhaps matches TRBD1 (6 bases). The V end was cut by 2 bases, the J end by 0 bases, with 11 bases between. This CDR3 region has 17 residues. CDR1 and CDR2 from the germline V gene are MNHEY and SVGAGI.

The V call is TRBV6-1, the J call TRBJ2-7; D is perhaps TRBD2 (5 bases). The CDR3 consists of 15 residues. CDR1 MNHNS and CDR2 SASEGT come from the germline V gene. The V end lost 4 bases, the J end lost 4 bases, and 17 bases lay between the germline ends. CDR3: CASSGPGYEGYEQYV. Written as DNA, the CDR3 is TGTGCCAGCAGTGGACCGGGTTACGAGGGATACGAGCAGTACGTC.

This clonotype has a handful of counts. The gene calls are TRBV28 and TRBJ1-5, with a tentative D call TRBD1 (5 bases). The CDR3 covers 19 residues. Germline CDR1 MDHEN, CDR2 SYDVKM. V was pared by 6 bases and J by 1 base, with 25 bases between. The DNA of the CDR3 is TGTGCCAGCAGGCCGGGACGGCCGTGGGACGGTGTGAGCAATCAGCCCCAGCATTTT. This sequence encodes CASRPGRPWDGVSNQPQHF. Variable domain in full (rest from reference TRBV28 and TRBJ1-5): DVKVTQSSRYLVKRTGEKVFLECVQDMDHENMFWYRQDPGLGLRLIYFSYDVKMKEKGDIPEGYSVSREKKERFSLILESASTNQTSMYLCASRPGRPWDGVSNQPQHFGDGTRLSIL.

This clonotype came up a few times. V and J are TRBV29-1 and TRBJ2-3; D gene ambiguous. This CDR3 comprises 14 residues. Per germline, CDR1 SQVTM and CDR2 ANQGSEA. Trimming left V 4 bases short and J 4 bases short, with 15 bases between. For the CDR3, the DNA is TGCAGCGTTGGCGCAGCTATCCTGTCAGATACGCAGTATTTT. Encoded protein: CSVGAAILSDTQYF.

There are a few counts of this clonotype. V gene TRBV3-1 combines with J gene TRBJ2-2, with TRBD2 matching 12 bases. The V gene's germline CDR1 is LGHDT and CDR2 YNNKEL (reference sequence). There are 17 residues in the CDR3. V shed 3 bases and J 2 bases; nucleotides not matched to a gene: 4. The CDR3 bases are TGTGCCAGCAGCCAGCTAGCGGGGGGGAGAAACACCGGGGAGCTGTTTTTT. Encoded protein: CASSQLAGGRNTGELFF.

This chain uses TRBV4-2 with TRBJ1-1; unclear D gene. Per germline, CDR1 LGHNA and CDR2 YNFKEQ. CDR3 length: 13 residues. V dropped 5 bases and J dropped 1 base, with 8 bases sitting between them. In DNA, the CDR3 is TGTGCCAGCAGCACGGCAGGGAACACTGAAGCTTTCTTT. It yields the protein CASSTAGNTEAFF.

This clonotype was counted a few times. The chain joins TRBV5-1 to TRBJ2-1; D not certain. V lost 0 bases, J lost 13 bases, and 11 bases lay in between. The CDR3 is 12 residues long. Germline V CDR1 and CDR2: SGHRS, YFSETQ. The CDR3 nucleotides are TGCGCCAGCAGCTTGGAACCCCCAGTACAGTTCTTC. Translation: CASSLEPPVQFF. Together with reference TRBV5-1 and TRBJ2-1, the CDR3 gives the full variable domain: KAGVTQTPRYLIKTRGQQVTLSCSPISGHRSVSWYQQTPGQGLQFLFEYFSETQRNKGNFPGRFSGRQFSNSRSEMNVSTLELGDSALYLCASSLEPPVQFFGPGTRLTVL.

This clonotype was seen only a few times. This rearrangement joins TRBV5-1 to TRBJ1-2; D is ambiguous. The CDR3 covers 16 residues. Germline loops: CDR1 SGHRS, CDR2 YFSETQ. Between the trimmed V and J ends, which lost 10 bases and 4 bases, there was a span of 26 bases. This CDR3 reads CAAGRGRLDCSYGYTF. The DNA of the CDR3 is TGCGCCGCCGGACGAGGGAGGTTAGACTGCTCCTATGGCTACACCTTC.

V usage is TRBV5-1 and J usage is TRBJ1-4, with 7 positions matching TRBD1. Per the germline V gene, CDR1 is SGHRS and CDR2 is YFSETQ. The CDR3 runs to 15 residues. V shed 1 base and J 6 bases; nucleotides not matched to a gene: 6. CDR3 nucleotides: TGCGCCAGCAGCTTGACGAGACAGGGATATGAAAAACTGTTTTTT. As protein: CASSLTRQGYEKLFF.

This sequence joins TRBV5-5 and TRBJ2-1; TRBD2 matches at 11 bases. This CDR3 contains 18 residues. Germline trimming cut 0 bases from V and 0 bases from J; bases unmatched to any gene: 5. Germline CDR1 reads SGHKS; CDR2 reads YYEKEE (reference sequence). CDR3 region: CASSLELAGVSSYNEQFF. The CDR3 nucleotides are TGTGCCAGCAGCTTGGAACTAGCGGGGGTAAGCTCCTACAATGAGCAGTTCTTC.

The chain recombines TRBV6-5 with TRBJ1-6; tentative D call: TRBD1 (5 bases). Germline loops: CDR1 MNHEY, CDR2 SVGAGI. This CDR3 has 15 residues. Between the trimmed V and J ends, which lost 4 bases and 6 bases, there was a span of 13 bases. The CDR3 DNA reads as TGTGCCAGCAGTTTAGACAGCTTTCTTAATTCACCCCTCCACTTT. It yields the protein CASSLDSFLNSPLHF.

This clonotype was counted between two and nine times. The rearrangement links TRBV2 to TRBJ1-2, with D perhaps TRBD1 (5 bases). The CDR3 sequence is 13 residues long. V lost 7 bases and J 5 bases, leaving 14 bases between the germline ends. CDR1 and CDR2 (germline): SNHLY, FYNNEI. The CDR3 sequence: CASIPGASYGYTF. In DNA, the CDR3 is TGTGCCAGCATCCCCGGGGCCTCATATGGCTACACCTTC.

The chain uses TRBV5-5 and TRBJ1-6; the D is unclear. The V gene's germline CDR1 is SGHKS and CDR2 YYEKEE (reference sequence). CDR3 length: 16 amino acids. Trimming took off 0 bases at V and 0 bases at J, with 7 bases between the two ends. CDR3 bases: TGTGCCAGCAGCTTGGCTGGGAGCTCCTATAATTCACCCCTCCACTTT. Amino acid sequence: CASSLAGSSYNSPLHF.

The genes are TRBV7-2 and TRBJ2-4, with 8 nucleotides matching TRBD2. CDR3 length: 13 residues. Trimming took 5 bases from V and 7 from J; bases not matched to a gene: 4. Germline-derived CDR1 and CDR2 are SGHTA and FQGNSA. The DNA for the CDR3 is TGTGCCAGCAGCCCGGGCGGGGGGAACATTCAGTACTTC. Protein: CASSPGGGNIQYF.

This clonotype was recorded many times. The chain is built from TRBV5-1 and TRBJ2-2; D is undetermined. The CDR3 covers 12 residues. Trimming cost V 4 bases and J 1 base, with 2 bases left between them. The V gene's germline CDR1 is SGHRS and CDR2 YFSETQ. This chain's CDR3 is CASSRNTGELFF. For the CDR3, the DNA is TGCGCCAGCAGCCGGAACACCGGGGAGCTGTTTTTT. The full variable domain, completed using reference TRBV5-1 and TRBJ2-2, is KAGVTQTPRYLIKTRGQQVTLSCSPISGHRSVSWYQQTPGQGLQFLFEYFSETQRNKGNFPGRFSGRQFSNSRSEMNVSTLELGDSALYLCASSRNTGELFFGEGSRLTVL.

CDR3 region: CASSLDRIAGVFF. As DNA, the CDR3 is TGTGCCAGCAGCTTAGACCGAATCGCCGGGGTGTTTTTT. The gene calls are TRBV11-2 and TRBJ2-2; possible D gene TRBD2, 5 bases. The length of the CDR3 is 13 residues. V dropped 0 bases and J dropped 15 bases, with 14 bases sitting between them. Germline lookup yields CDR1 SGHAT and CDR2 FQNNGV.

V gene TRBV6-5 combines with J gene TRBJ1-6; TRBD1 agrees at 8 bases. Germline CDR1 reads MNHEY; CDR2 reads SVGAGI. This CDR3 is 15 amino acids long. Unmatched junction bases numbered 6, after V lost 4 bases and J lost 7 bases. CDR3 DNA sequence: TGTGCCAGCAGTTCCGACGGACAGGGAAATTCACCCCTCCACTTT. Residues: CASSSDGQGNSPLHF.

This clonotype was observed at least ten times. The chain joins TRBV7-9 to TRBJ2-3, with D possibly being TRBD1 or TRBD2 (5 bases each). Trimming left V 2 bases short and J 1 base short, with 7 bases between. The CDR3 has 14 residues. CDR1 is SEHNR, CDR2 FQNEAQ, per germline (reference sequence). The chain's CDR3 is CASSLMGGTDTQYF. CDR3 sequence (DNA): TGTGCCAGCAGCTTAATGGGGGGCACAGATACGCAGTATTTT.

This clonotype was counted between two and nine times. The chain has TRBV20-1 and TRBJ2-3, with D possibly TRBD1 on 5 matching bases. The CDR3 covers 13 residues. V was shortened by 2 bases and J by 2 bases, with 8 bases between the two germline ends. The V gene's germline CDR1 is DFQATT and CDR2 SNEGSKA (reference sequence). Here the CDR3 DNA reads TGCAGTGCTAGACAGGGTCACACAGATACGCAGTATTTT. Its translation is CSARQGHTDTQYF.

This clonotype was recorded many times. The CDR3, as DNA: TGTGCCAGCAGCCCCGGACAGCGGCAAGAGACCCAGTACTTC. Translated, it gives CASSPGQRQETQYF. J is TRBJ2-5 and V is TRBV12-3 or TRBV12-4, with D maybe TRBD1 (6 bases). Trimming left V 6 bases short and J 2 bases short, with 13 bases between. There are 14 residues in the CDR3.

The chain carries TRBV19 and TRBJ1-5; D ambiguous. The CDR3 loop spans 15 amino acids. In germline, CDR1 is LNHDA, CDR2 SQIVND (reference sequence). Trimming cost V 8 bases and J 0 bases, with 14 bases left between them. The CDR3 loop reads CASGPTVYSNQPQHF. DNA of the CDR3: TGTGCCAGTGGCCCGACCGTCTATAGCAATCAGCCCCAGCATTTT.

This clonotype showed up just a few times. J is TRBJ1-1 and V is TRBV24-1, with no clear D. The CDR3 is 12 residues long. The V gene's germline CDR1 is KGHDR and CDR2 SFDVKD. The V gene lost 4 bases and the J gene lost 7 bases, with 9 bases spanning the gap. The CDR3 spells CATSDVGSEAFF. In DNA form, the CDR3 reads TGTGCCACCAGTGACGTGGGTAGTGAAGCTTTCTTT.